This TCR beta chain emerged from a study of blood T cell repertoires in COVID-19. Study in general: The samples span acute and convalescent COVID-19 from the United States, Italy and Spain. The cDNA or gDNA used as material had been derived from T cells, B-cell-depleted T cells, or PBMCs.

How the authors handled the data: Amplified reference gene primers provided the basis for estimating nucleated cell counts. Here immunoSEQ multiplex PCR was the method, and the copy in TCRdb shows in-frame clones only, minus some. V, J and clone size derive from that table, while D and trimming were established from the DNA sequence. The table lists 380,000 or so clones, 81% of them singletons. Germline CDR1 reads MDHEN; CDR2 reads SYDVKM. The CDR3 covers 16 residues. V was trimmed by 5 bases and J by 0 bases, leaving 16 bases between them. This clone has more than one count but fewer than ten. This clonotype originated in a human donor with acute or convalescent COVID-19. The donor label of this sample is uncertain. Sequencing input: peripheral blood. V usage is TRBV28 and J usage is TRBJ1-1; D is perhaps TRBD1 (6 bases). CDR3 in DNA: TGTGCCAGCAGTCCCCGGGGGGGGGCATTGAACACTGAAGCTTTCTTT. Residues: CASSPRGGALNTEAFF.